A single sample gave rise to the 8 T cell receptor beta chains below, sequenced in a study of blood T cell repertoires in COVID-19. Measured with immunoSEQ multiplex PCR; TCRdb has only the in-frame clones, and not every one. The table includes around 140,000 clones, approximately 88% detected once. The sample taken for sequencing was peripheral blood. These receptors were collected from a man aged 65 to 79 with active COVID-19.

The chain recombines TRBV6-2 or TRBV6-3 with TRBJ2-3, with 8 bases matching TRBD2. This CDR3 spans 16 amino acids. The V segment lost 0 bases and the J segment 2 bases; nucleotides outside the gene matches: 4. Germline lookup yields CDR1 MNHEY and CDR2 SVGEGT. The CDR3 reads CASSYSTSGFTDTQYF. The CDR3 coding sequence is TGTGCCAGCAGTTACTCTACTAGCGGATTCACAGATACGCAGTATTTT.

CDR3 protein: CASSQGTSGTYEQYF. The CDR3 DNA sequence: TGCGCCAGCAGCCAAGGGACTAGCGGGACGTACGAGCAGTACTTC. This rearrangement joins TRBV5-1 to TRBJ2-7; TRBD2 matches at 13 bases. This CDR3 is 15 amino acids long. The trim removed 4 bases at V and 4 bases at J, leaving 5 bases unmatched. Germline V gene data show CDR1 as SGHRS and CDR2 as YFSETQ.

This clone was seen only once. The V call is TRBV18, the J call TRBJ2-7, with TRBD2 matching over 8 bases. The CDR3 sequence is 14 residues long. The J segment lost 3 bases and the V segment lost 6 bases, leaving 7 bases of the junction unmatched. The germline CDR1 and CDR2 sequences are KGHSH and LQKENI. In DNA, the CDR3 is TGTGCCAGCTCCCCTAACGGGGGGGTCTACGAGCAGTACTTC. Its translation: CASSPNGGVYEQYF.

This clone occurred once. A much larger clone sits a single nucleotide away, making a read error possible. CDR3 residues: CASSYGRGSQPQHF. DNA of the CDR3: TGTGCCAGCAGTTACGGACGGGGGAGTCAGCCCCAGCATTTT. This sequence joins TRBV6-2 or TRBV6-3 and TRBJ1-5; tentative D call: TRBD1 (5 bases). V shed 2 bases and J shed 6 bases, with 11 bases lying between them. This CDR3 spans 14 amino acids. Germline CDR1 reads MNHEY; CDR2 reads SVGEGT.

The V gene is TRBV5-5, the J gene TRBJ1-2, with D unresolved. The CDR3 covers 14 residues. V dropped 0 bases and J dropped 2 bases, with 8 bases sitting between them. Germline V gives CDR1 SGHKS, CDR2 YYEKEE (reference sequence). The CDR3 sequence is CASSLGSGNYGYTF. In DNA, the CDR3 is TGTGCCAGCAGCTTGGGGTCGGGAAACTATGGCTACACCTTC.

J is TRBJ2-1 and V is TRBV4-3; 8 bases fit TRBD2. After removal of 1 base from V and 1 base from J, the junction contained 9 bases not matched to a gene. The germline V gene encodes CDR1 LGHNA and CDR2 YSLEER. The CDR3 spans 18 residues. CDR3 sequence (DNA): TGCGCCAGCAGCCAAGGTAATAGCGGGAAACGATCCTACAATGAGCAGTTCTTC. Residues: CASSQGNSGKRSYNEQFF.

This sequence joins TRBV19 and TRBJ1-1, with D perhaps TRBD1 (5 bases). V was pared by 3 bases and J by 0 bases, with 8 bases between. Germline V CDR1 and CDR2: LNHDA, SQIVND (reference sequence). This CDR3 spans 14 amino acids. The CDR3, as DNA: TGTGCCAGTAGTATTGACAGTATGAACACTGAAGCTTTCTTT. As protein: CASSIDSMNTEAFF.

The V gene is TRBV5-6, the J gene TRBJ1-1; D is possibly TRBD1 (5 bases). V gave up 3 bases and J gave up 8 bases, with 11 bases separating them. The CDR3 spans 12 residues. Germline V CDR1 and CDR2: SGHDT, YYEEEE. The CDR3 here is CASSSAGLEAFF. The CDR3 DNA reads TGTGCCAGCAGCTCGGCGGGGCTCGAAGCTTTCTTT.